Shown below are 4 T cell receptor beta chains from a single sample sequenced in a study of cytomegalovirus exposure and HLA in healthy donors. The assay was immunoSEQ multiplex PCR, and TCRdb's table has in-frame clones only and misses some. The sample contains about 56,000 clones, around 90% of which appear only once. Sequenced sample: PBMCs. The receptor set was obtained from a man aged 18-30 years in good health and CMV-seronegative.

V gene TRBV28 combines with J gene TRBJ2-1; 9 bases match TRBD1. V shed 7 bases, J shed 7 bases, and the junction held 8 bases outside the gene matches. The germline V gene encodes CDR1 MDHEN and CDR2 SYDVKM. CDR3 length: 14 residues. CDR3 amino acids: CASKDRGIGNEQFF. CDR3 nucleotide sequence: TGTGCCAGCAAGGACAGGGGTATAGGGAATGAGCAGTTCTTC.

The chain employs TRBV19 and TRBJ2-7; 7 bases match TRBD2. CDR1 LNHDA and CDR2 SQIVND come from the germline V gene (reference sequence). V trimming: 7 bases; J trimming: 2 bases; junction bases outside the gene matches: 8. CDR3 length: 14 residues. The CDR3 DNA is TGTGCCAGTAATTTTGGCGGGAGCCCCTACGAGCAGTACTTC. Amino acids: CASNFGGSPYEQYF.

CDR3 sequence: CASSPERGNQETQYF. CDR3 nucleotide sequence: TGCGCCAGCAGCCCCGAACGGGGGAACCAAGAGACCCAGTACTTC. This chain uses TRBV5-1 with TRBJ2-5; maybe TRBD2 (6 bases). Germline V gives CDR1 SGHRS, CDR2 YFSETQ. The V end was cut by 4 bases, the J end by 0 bases, with 13 bases between. The CDR3 covers 15 residues.

In its sample, this clone was seen a few times. Written as DNA, the CDR3 is TGCGCCAGCAGCCAAGAGAGGGGAGGGGCCGGCCCTTCGCAGTATTTT. Its translation: CASSQERGGAGPSQYF. The chain uses TRBV4-1 and TRBJ2-3, with 7 bases matching TRBD2. The length of the CDR3 is 16 residues. The ends lost 0 bases at V and 10 bases at J; junction bases unmatched: 13. Germline V gene lookup returns CDR1 MGHRA and CDR2 YSYEKL.